One sample yielded the 31 T cell receptor beta chains listed below, sequenced in a study of OX40 agonist ivuxolimab in advanced cancers. Sequencing was performed with immunoSEQ multiplex PCR; in TCRdb, only in-frame clones are kept and a portion is missing. The table records 80,000 to 100,000 clones, around nine tenths of them present only once. Sequenced here: CD4+ or CD8+ T cells sorted from blood, sampled in a trial of the OX40 agonist ivuxolimab. The receptors derive from an adult with an advanced solid tumor such as melanoma, head and neck, liver or kidney cancer.

This chain uses TRBV7-9 with TRBJ2-2; D unresolved. Germline loops: CDR1 SEHNR, CDR2 FQNEAQ (reference sequence). V shed 4 bases and J shed 6 bases, with 6 bases lying between them. The CDR3 extends over 12 amino acids. The DNA for the CDR3 is TGTGCCAGCAGCTCCCAATCCGGGGAGCTGTTTTTT. Translating gives CASSSQSGELFF.

The V and J genes are TRBV7-3 and TRBJ2-7; D remains unclear. The CDR3 runs to 11 residues. Trimming pared 2 bases from V and 1 base from J, leaving 0 bases between. The germline V gene has CDR1 SGHTA and CDR2 FQGTGA. CDR3 sequence reads: CASSLSYEQYF. In DNA, the CDR3 is TGTGCCAGCAGCTTATCCTACGAGCAGTACTTC.

CDR3 loop: CASSAVGVGALFF. CDR3 nucleotide sequence: TGTGCCAGCAGCGCGGTCGGGGTTGGGGCACTGTTTTTT. The chain couples TRBV11-2 to TRBJ1-4; D may be TRBD1 (5 bases). The germline gives CDR1 SGHAT, CDR2 FQNNGV. The CDR3 consists of 13 residues. V lost 5 bases and J 13 bases, leaving 17 bases between the germline ends.

The V call is TRBV5-6, the J call TRBJ1-2, with a weak D call TRBD1 (5 bases). CDR1 and CDR2 (germline): SGHDT, YYEEEE. Trimming removed 0 bases at V and 8 bases at J, with 14 bases between. This CDR3 has 14 residues. The CDR3 is CASSLDARVVGYTF. CDR3 DNA sequence: TGTGCCAGCAGCTTGGATGCCAGGGTGGTCGGCTACACCTTC. Full variable domain (rest looked up from reference TRBV5-6 and TRBJ1-2): DAGVTQSPTHLIKTRGQQVTLRCSPKSGHDTVSWYQQALGQGPQFIFQYYEEEERQRGNFPDRFSGHQFPNYSSELNVNALLLGDSALYLCASSLDARVVGYTFGSGTRLTVV.

The chain uses TRBV7-9 and TRBJ1-1, with D perhaps matching TRBD1 (5 bases). This CDR3 spans 14 amino acids. Germline assignment: CDR1 SEHNR and CDR2 FQNEAQ (reference sequence). The germline V and J ends were trimmed by 3 bases and 6 bases, with 14 bases remaining between them. DNA of the CDR3: TGTGCCAGCAGCTTTTTCAGGGTCGAATCTGAAGCTTTCTTT. Its protein product is CASSFFRVESEAFF.

This clone was counted a single time. This chain links TRBV29-1 with TRBJ2-5; D is possibly TRBD1 (6 bases). In germline, CDR1 is SQVTM, CDR2 ANQGSEA. Trimming left V 4 bases short and J 0 bases short, with 9 bases between. The CDR3 sequence is 13 residues long. CDR3 nucleotide sequence: TGCAGCGTTGGAGGGGGAAACCAAGAGACCCAGTACTTC. It translates to CSVGGGNQETQYF.

This chain uses TRBV2 with TRBJ2-5; the match to TRBD2 covers 8 bases. CDR1 and CDR2 from the germline V gene are SNHLY and FYNNEI. V gave up 4 bases and J gave up 4 bases; unmatched junction bases: 8. The CDR3 is made up of 15 amino acids. The CDR3 here is CASSVGGLAGETQYF. CDR3 DNA: TGTGCCAGCAGTGTCGGTGGGCTAGCGGGAGAGACCCAGTACTTC.

The chain carries TRBV7-9 and TRBJ2-4; D not certain. Trimming stripped 5 bases from V and 4 bases from J, with 18 bases between. CDR1 is SEHNR, CDR2 FQNEAQ, per germline (reference sequence). CDR3 size: 16 residues. The CDR3 spells CASSPIVMDGKNIQYF. The CDR3 DNA is TGTGCCAGCAGCCCTATCGTGATGGACGGGAAAAACATTCAGTACTTC.

The sample holds one count of this clone. The chain links TRBV6-5 to TRBJ2-2; the D call may be TRBD1 or TRBD2 (6 bases each). Trimming took off 2 bases at V and 5 bases at J, with 15 bases between the two ends. Germline CDR1 MNHEY, CDR2 SVGAGI. The CDR3 covers 16 residues. CDR3 protein: CASSYNPGASTGELFF. The CDR3 coding sequence is TGTGCCAGCAGTTACAATCCGGGGGCCTCGACCGGGGAGCTGTTTTTT.

This chain uses TRBV19 with TRBJ1-6; D remains ambiguous. Looked up from germline, CDR1 is LNHDA and CDR2 is SQIVND (reference sequence). The CDR3 totals 15 residues. V was clipped by 7 bases and J by 4 bases, with 14 bases between them. The CDR3 spells CASTPGADYNSPLHF. In DNA, the CDR3 is TGTGCCAGTACCCCTGGAGCGGATTATAATTCACCCCTCCACTTT.

This chain links TRBV7-9 with TRBJ2-2, with TRBD1 matching over 10 bases. Germline V CDR1 and CDR2: SEHNR, FQNEAQ (reference sequence). V trimming: 6 bases; J trimming: 5 bases; junction bases outside the gene matches: 6. This CDR3 contains 15 residues. CDR3 nucleotides: TGTGCCAGCAGACCCGGGACAGGGGAAACCGGGGAGCTGTTTTTT. It codes for CASRPGTGETGELFF.

The rearrangement links TRBV5-1 to TRBJ2-7; D is uncertain. The ends were cut back, 1 base at V and 0 bases at J, with 8 bases in the middle. The CDR3 runs to 14 residues. Germline V gene lookup returns CDR1 SGHRS and CDR2 YFSETQ. DNA for the CDR3: TGCGCCAGCAGCTTGATCCTCGGCTCCTACGAGCAGTACTTC. As protein: CASSLILGSYEQYF.

The chain combines TRBV19 with TRBJ1-2; D perhaps matches TRBD1 (5 bases). The CDR3 length is 15 residues. CDR1 is LNHDA, CDR2 SQIVND, per germline (reference sequence). V lost 7 bases and J 4 bases, leaving 19 bases between the germline ends. The CDR3 DNA reads as TGTGCCAGTACCCTCCGGGACGGACGTAGCTATGGCTACACCTTC. Its protein is CASTLRDGRSYGYTF.

This clone was seen a few times. The chain couples TRBV21-1 to TRBJ2-7; the table's D call TRBD1 went unverified against the DNA. TRBV21-1 counts as a pseudogene. The CDR3 consists of 12 residues. The CDR3 nucleotides read TGTGCCAGCACCACACAGGACTACGAGCAGTACTTC. Translating it yields CASTTQDYEQYF.

This clone was detected only a few times. This rearrangement joins TRBV9 to TRBJ1-1, with D hard to call. Germline V gives CDR1 SGDLS, CDR2 YYNGEE. The CDR3 runs to 13 residues. The V end lost 0 bases, the J end lost 5 bases, and 8 bases lay between the germline ends. DNA of the CDR3: TGTGCCAGCAGCGTAGTTCCCGGGACTGAAGCTTTCTTT. Translating gives CASSVVPGTEAFF.

The V gene is TRBV5-1, the J gene TRBJ2-3; TRBD2 matches at 8 bases. The CDR3 covers 15 residues. Germline lookup yields CDR1 SGHRS and CDR2 YFSETQ. With 4 bases clipped from V and 7 bases from J, the junction kept 11 bases outside the gene matches. The CDR3: CASSPPSGSRNTQYF. CDR3 bases: TGCGCCAGCAGCCCCCCTAGCGGGTCCCGGAATACGCAGTATTTT.

V is TRBV5-1 and J is TRBJ1-3; the D gene is possibly TRBD1 (5 bases). In germline, CDR1 is SGHRS, CDR2 YFSETQ. The CDR3 is 15 residues long. V lost 10 bases and J 3 bases, leaving 20 bases between the germline ends. Here the CDR3 DNA reads TGCGCCTCCTCAACCGGGGGGACGGGTGGAAACACCATATATTTT. Translating gives CASSTGGTGGNTIYF.

V is TRBV7-9 and J is TRBJ2-7, with TRBD1 matching over 7 bases. V was clipped by 1 base and J by 2 bases; unmatched bases: 11. The CDR3 sequence is 17 residues long. The V gene's germline CDR1 is SEHNR and CDR2 FQNEAQ (reference sequence). This CDR3 reads CASSLDTPSGQAYEQYF. The CDR3 coding sequence is TGTGCCAGCAGCTTAGACACCCCGTCCGGACAGGCCTACGAGCAGTACTTC.

The chain uses TRBV13 and TRBJ1-2; D is unclear. V lost 6 bases and J lost 2, with 22 bases in between. The CDR3 extends over 17 amino acids. Germline V gene data show CDR1 as PRHDT and CDR2 as FYEKMQ (reference sequence). The DNA for the CDR3 is TGTGCCAGCAGTGATCGGCCCCGATCGACCCCCAACTATGGCTACACCTTC. Protein: CASSDRPRSTPNYGYTF.

The rearrangement uses TRBV5-1 and TRBJ1-2; 7 nucleotides line up with TRBD1. V lost 0 bases, J lost 6 bases, and 11 bases stayed unmatched. In germline, CDR1 is SGHRS, CDR2 YFSETQ. This CDR3 contains 16 residues. CDR3 sequence: CASSLGGRQGVHGYTF. CDR3 nucleotide sequence: TGCGCCAGCAGCTTGGGAGGGCGTCAGGGGGTGCATGGCTACACCTTC.

V and J are TRBV6-5 and TRBJ2-7; TRBD1 matches at 7 bases. Losses at the gene ends were 2 bases for V and 7 bases for J; bases not matched to a gene: 5. This CDR3 has 13 residues. Germline V gene sequence: CDR1 MNHEY, CDR2 SVGAGI. The CDR3 sequence is CASSYDRAVEQYF. The CDR3 bases are TGTGCCAGCAGTTACGACAGGGCGGTAGAGCAGTACTTC.

The chain has TRBV25-1 and TRBJ1-4, with D tentatively TRBD1 (5 bases). This CDR3 comprises 16 residues. Trimming shortened V by 1 base and J by 3 bases, and 12 bases separated the two germline ends. Per the germline V gene, CDR1 is MGHDK and CDR2 is SYGVNS. The CDR3 reads CASSELGGPSNEKLFF. In nucleotides, the CDR3 is TGTGCCAGCAGTGAATTGGGGGGACCCTCTAATGAAAAACTGTTTTTT.

The chain links TRBV15 to TRBJ2-1, with D tentatively TRBD1 (5 bases). Germline CDR1 reads LNHNV; CDR2 reads YYDKDF (reference sequence). V lost 1 base to trimming and J lost 7 bases, with 14 bases between them. This CDR3 spans 15 amino acids. CDR3 DNA: TGTGCCACCAGCAGAGTTTTAGGCAGGGATAATGAGCAGTTCTTC. The encoded protein is CATSRVLGRDNEQFF.

In this sample, this clone turned up once. V and J are TRBV11-2 and TRBJ1-1, with D uncertain. This CDR3 is built from 12 residues. V gave up 3 bases and J gave up 0 bases, with 2 bases separating them. The germline V gene has CDR1 SGHAT and CDR2 FQNNGV. CDR3 DNA sequence: TGTGCCAGCAGCTTCATGAACACTGAAGCTTTCTTT. It codes for CASSFMNTEAFF.

The V and J genes are TRBV7-9 and TRBJ2-7; 10 bases map to TRBD1. Per the germline V gene, CDR1 is SEHNR and CDR2 is FQNEAQ (reference sequence). The CDR3 is 14 amino acids. The ends lost 3 bases at V and 2 bases at J; junction bases unmatched: 1. CDR3 in DNA: TGTGCCAGCAGCTTGACAGGGGGCACCTACGAGCAGTACTTC. It is translated as CASSLTGGTYEQYF.

The chain couples TRBV9 to TRBJ2-3; D call uncertain. Germline values: CDR1 SGDLS, CDR2 YYNGEE. The CDR3 is made up of 19 amino acids. Between the trimmed V and J ends, which lost 3 bases and 0 bases, there was a span of 23 bases. Here the CDR3 reads CASSGAPLARAYSTDTQYF. The CDR3 DNA sequence: TGTGCCAGCAGCGGAGCCCCCCTGGCACGGGCGTATAGCACAGATACGCAGTATTTT.

The chain joins TRBV7-8 to TRBJ1-5; D uncertain. V lost 5 bases and J lost 2, with 7 bases in between. Germline CDR1 and CDR2: SGHVS and FQNEAQ. This CDR3 has 13 residues. CDR3 sequence (DNA): TGTGCCAGCAGCAGGACTGGCAATCAGCCCCAGCATTTT. Protein sequence: CASSRTGNQPQHF.

The V call is TRBV28, the J call TRBJ2-1; possible D gene TRBD2, 6 bases. This CDR3 has 17 residues. V was shortened by 3 bases and J by 0 bases, with 15 bases between the two germline ends. From germline, CDR1 is MDHEN and CDR2 SYDVKM. The CDR3 protein is CASSLGGGATSYNEQFF. The CDR3 bases are TGTGCCAGCAGTTTGGGAGGCGGGGCAACCTCCTACAATGAGCAGTTCTTC. Full variable domain (missing parts from reference TRBV28 and TRBJ2-1): DVKVTQSSRYLVKRTGEKVFLECVQDMDHENMFWYRQDPGLGLRLIYFSYDVKMKEKGDIPEGYSVSREKKERFSLILESASTNQTSMYLCASSLGGGATSYNEQFFGPGTRLTVL.

This chain links TRBV5-4 with TRBJ1-1; D gene ambiguous. Trimming shortened V by 1 base and J by 2 bases, and 9 bases separated the two germline ends. This CDR3 spans 14 amino acids. Germline CDR1 reads SGHNT; CDR2 reads YYREEE (reference sequence). The CDR3: CASSLHMGNTEAFF. The CDR3 region has the DNA TGTGCCAGCAGCTTGCACATGGGTAACACTGAAGCTTTCTTT.

This clone has just one count. This chain joins TRBV2 and TRBJ2-5, with TRBD2 matching 12 bases. CDR1 is SNHLY, CDR2 FYNNEI, per germline. CDR3 length: 15 residues. After removal of 7 bases from V and 5 bases from J, the junction contained 8 bases not matched to a gene. In nucleotides, the CDR3 is TGTGCCAGCAACCCTCTAGCGGGGGGGCCGGAGACCCAGTACTTC. It codes for CASNPLAGGPETQYF.

The V gene is TRBV19, the J gene TRBJ2-2; D may be TRBD1 (5 bases). The CDR3 consists of 14 residues. Germline V gives CDR1 LNHDA, CDR2 SQIVND (reference sequence). V was shortened by 7 bases and J by 6 bases, with 15 bases between the two germline ends. CDR3 sequence (DNA): TGTGCCAGTATCGACCAGGGTTGGGCCGGGGAGCTGTTTTTT. It translates to CASIDQGWAGELFF.